The 9 T cell receptor beta chains reported below all come from one sample, sequenced in a study of T cell changes during pregnancy in multiple sclerosis. Only in-frame clones appear in the TCRdb table, and some are missing; sequencing was by immunoSEQ multiplex PCR. This sample has 35,000 to 50,000 clones; roughly 90% occur once, and the top ten carry 4% to 6%. The material was peripheral blood, obtained in the second trimester of pregnancy. Receptors originate from a female donor in good health, enrolled as a control in a pregnancy study.

V and J are TRBV19 and TRBJ1-5, with D unclear. CDR1 is LNHDA and CDR2 is SQIVND in the germline V gene (reference sequence). The CDR3 is 14 amino acids. Trimming stripped 3 bases from V and 5 bases from J, with 11 bases between. CDR3 region: CASSILGRDQPQHF. CDR3 DNA sequence: TGTGCCAGTAGTATTTTAGGGAGGGATCAGCCCCAGCATTTT.

The chain is built from TRBV7-6 and TRBJ2-1; the match to TRBD1 covers 9 bases. The CDR3 runs to 14 residues. Trimming took 5 bases from V and 4 from J; bases not matched to a gene: 3. Germline V lookup: CDR1 SGHVS, CDR2 FNYEAQ. The CDR3 region has the DNA TGTGCCAGCAGCCGGGACAGGGATTACAATGAGCAGTTCTTC. It codes for CASSRDRDYNEQFF.

The chain employs TRBV2 and TRBJ1-2; 7 nucleotides align to TRBD1. The CDR3 contains 14 residues. With V trimmed by 11 bases and J by 8 bases, 17 bases remained unmatched. Per the germline V gene, CDR1 is SNHLY and CDR2 is FYNNEI. This CDR3 reads CAGDQQQGMWGYTF. DNA for the CDR3: TGTGCCGGCGATCAACAACAGGGGATGTGGGGCTACACCTTC.

CDR3 nucleotide sequence: TGTGCCAGTAGTAGCGGGAGCAACTTTTTTGGCTACACCTTC. As protein: CASSSGSNFFGYTF. The chain uses TRBV7-9 and TRBJ1-2; D is unresolved. The germline CDR1 and CDR2 sequences are SEHNR and FQNEAQ (reference sequence). The CDR3 runs to 14 residues. The V end was cut by 9 bases, the J end by 7 bases, with 21 bases between. The full variable domain, completed using reference TRBV7-9 and TRBJ1-2, is DTGVSQNPRHKITKRGQNVTFRCDPISEHNRLYWYRQTLGQGPEFLTYFQNEAQLEKSRLLSDRFSAERPKGSFSTLEIQRTEQGDSAMYLCASSSGSNFFGYTFGSGTRLTVV.

V gene TRBV19 combines with J gene TRBJ1-1; 11 nucleotides align to TRBD1. The germline CDR1 and CDR2 sequences are LNHDA and SQIVND (reference sequence). The CDR3 spans 14 residues. J lost 5 bases, V lost 5 bases, and 4 bases had no gene match. The DNA for the CDR3 is TGTGCCAGTAGTTCCGGGACAGGGGGAACTGAAGCTTTCTTT. This gives the protein CASSSGTGGTEAFF.

The V and J genes are TRBV11-3 and TRBJ2-1; 8 nucleotides agree with TRBD2. The junction had 10 bases not matched to a gene; V was cut back by 4 bases and J by 8 bases. The germline gives CDR1 SGHNT, CDR2 YENEEA. There are 15 residues in the CDR3. The CDR3 here is CASSSEPGGGDEQFF. The CDR3 nucleotides are TGTGCCAGCAGCTCCGAACCCGGGGGGGGTGATGAGCAGTTCTTC.

The CDR3 nucleotides are TGCAGCGCTGGCCGCGGACAGGGCGGGGGCTCCTACGAGCAGTACTTC. Translated, it gives CSAGRGQGGGSYEQYF. The genes are TRBV29-1 and TRBJ2-7; TRBD1 is a possible D gene (8 bases). The CDR3 has 16 amino acids. Looked up from germline, CDR1 is SQVTM and CDR2 is ANQGSEA. V gave up 7 bases and J gave up 0 bases, with 22 bases separating them.

The rearrangement links TRBV5-1 to TRBJ2-3, with TRBD1 matching 10 bases. The CDR3 is made up of 16 amino acids. V lost 0 bases and J lost 4; bases outside the gene matches: 5. Germline V CDR1 and CDR2: SGHRS, YFSETQ. CDR3: CASSLAGQGFADTQYF. DNA for the CDR3: TGCGCCAGCAGCTTGGCGGGACAGGGGTTCGCAGATACGCAGTATTTT.

V usage is TRBV7-8 and J usage is TRBJ2-1, with 9 bases aligning to TRBD1. J was trimmed by 2 bases and V by 5 bases; bases with no gene match: 4. Germline lookup yields CDR1 SGHVS and CDR2 FQNEAQ. CDR3 size: 15 residues. The CDR3 DNA sequence: TGTGCCAGCAGCCTCCGGGACAGGGCCTACAATGAGCAGTTCTTC. The encoded protein is CASSLRDRAYNEQFF.